The 20 T cell receptor beta chains below come from one sample, sequenced in a study of T-cell memory formation after mild COVID-19. TCRdb reanalysed the 5' RACE reads using MiXCR and keeps one entry per CDR3 protein. In the table there are 470,000 or so distinct CDR3 sequences, 20% of which are singletons. What was sequenced was PBMCs or a T cell subset sorted from them (not recorded which). These TCRs come from an adult woman who had mild COVID-19 (a few samples of this study predate the infection). Cell type and time point are not known.

This clonotype was counted between two and nine times. This chain connects TRBV7-9 to TRBJ2-1, with 9 positions matching TRBD2. With 0 bases clipped from V and 2 bases from J, the junction kept 2 bases outside the gene matches. This CDR3 has 16 residues. Germline values: CDR1 SEHNR, CDR2 FQNEAQ (reference sequence). The CDR3 nucleotides are TGTGCCAGCAGCTTAGCCTTAGCGGGGGCCTACAATGAGCAGTTCTTC. Protein: CASSLALAGAYNEQFF.

The chain links TRBV12-3 or TRBV12-4 to TRBJ2-7; the match to TRBD2 covers 9 bases. The CDR3 consists of 15 residues. The trim removed 3 bases at V and 4 bases at J, leaving 7 bases unmatched. CDR3 sequence: CASSFTASGKYEQYF. The CDR3 DNA follows: TGTGCCAGCAGTTTTACGGCTAGCGGGAAATACGAGCAGTACTTC.

This chain joins TRBV3-1 and TRBJ2-2; D possibly corresponds to TRBD2 (6 bases). Germline-derived CDR1 and CDR2 are LGHDT and YNNKEL (reference sequence). V dropped 0 bases and J dropped 1 base, with 18 bases sitting between them. The length of the CDR3 is 19 residues. The CDR3 DNA follows: TGTGCCAGCAGCCAAGATGGGGGTCGCGCGGGGAGGAACACCGGGGAGCTGTTTTTT. As protein: CASSQDGGRAGRNTGELFF.

In this sample, this clonotype turned up a few times. The chain couples TRBV20-1 to TRBJ1-2, with D possibly matching TRBD1 (5 bases). The CDR3 sequence is 15 residues long. V lost 0 bases and J lost 2, with 13 bases in between. CDR1 is DFQATT, CDR2 SNEGSKA, per germline (reference sequence). The CDR3 DNA reads as TGCAGTGCTAGAGATCCGGGACGGGTGAACTATGGCTACACCTTC. Residues: CSARDPGRVNYGYTF.

The table lists this clonotype with a count of one. This chain joins TRBV5-1 and TRBJ2-3; TRBD1 matches 12 bases. The CDR3 consists of 17 residues. CDR1 and CDR2 (germline): SGHRS, YFSETQ. V gave up 3 bases and J gave up 1 base; unmatched junction bases: 6. The CDR3 region has the DNA TGCGCCAGCAGCTACGGGACAGGGGGCTGGGGCACAGATACGCAGTATTTT. It translates to CASSYGTGGWGTDTQYF.

The rearrangement joins TRBV5-1 to TRBJ2-6, with D hard to call. CDR3 length: 15 amino acids. Trimming shortened V by 2 bases and J by 0 bases, and 6 bases separated the two germline ends. Germline assignment: CDR1 SGHRS and CDR2 YFSETQ. CDR3 sequence: CASSFDGSGANVLTF. In DNA form, the CDR3 reads TGCGCCAGCAGCTTCGACGGCTCTGGGGCCAACGTCCTGACTTTC.

The chain carries TRBV11-1 and TRBJ2-5, with D possibly TRBD1 on 5 matching bases. The V and J ends lost 3 bases and 4 bases respectively, with 12 bases between them. CDR1 is SGHAT and CDR2 is FQDESV in the germline V gene (reference sequence). The CDR3 consists of 14 residues. CDR3 sequence: CASSFGARGETQYF. In DNA form, the CDR3 reads TGTGCCAGCAGCTTTGGGGCTCGAGGAGAGACCCAGTACTTC.

V and J are TRBV7-9 and TRBJ2-5; D ambiguous. The CDR3 spans 14 residues. V was cut by 5 bases and J by 3 bases, with 13 bases left in between. Germline V gene lookup returns CDR1 SEHNR and CDR2 FQNEAQ (reference sequence). The CDR3 loop is CASSALGKEETQYF. CDR3 sequence (DNA): TGTGCCAGCAGCGCCCTTGGGAAGGAAGAGACCCAGTACTTC.

The chain joins TRBV29-1 to TRBJ1-2, with D maybe TRBD1 (5 bases). Trimming left V 7 bases short and J 4 bases short, with 10 bases between. The length of the CDR3 is 11 residues. CDR1 SQVTM and CDR2 ANQGSEA come from the germline V gene. CDR3 amino acids: CSASTVYGYTF. The CDR3 region has the DNA TGCAGCGCTTCGACAGTCTATGGCTACACCTTC.

The chain recombines TRBV7-8 with TRBJ1-2; 10 nucleotides align to TRBD1. Germline CDR1 SGHVS, CDR2 FQNEAQ. The junction had 2 bases not matched to a gene; V was cut back by 0 bases and J by 4 bases. The length of the CDR3 is 15 residues. CDR3 sequence: CASSLARTGGYGYTF. For the CDR3, the DNA is TGTGCCAGCAGCTTAGCGAGGACAGGGGGCTATGGCTACACCTTC.

This clonotype was detected a few times. This chain joins TRBV4-1 and TRBJ1-2, with 9 bases matching TRBD1. The CDR3 is 16 amino acids. Germline V gives CDR1 MGHRA, CDR2 YSYEKL. V was clipped by 1 base and J by 8 bases; unmatched bases: 11. The chain's CDR3 is CASSQGGYRGPDGYTF. The CDR3 DNA sequence: TGCGCCAGCAGCCAAGGAGGATACAGGGGGCCAGACGGCTACACCTTC.

The genes are TRBV7-2 and TRBJ1-5; D call uncertain. Trimming shortened V by 5 bases and J by 7 bases, and 12 bases separated the two germline ends. This CDR3 region has 13 residues. Looked up from germline, CDR1 is SGHTA and CDR2 is FQGNSA. The CDR3 DNA reads TGTGCCAGCAGCCCCCAAGCCCGGCAGCCCCAGCATTTT. This gives the protein CASSPQARQPQHF.

This chain links TRBV19 with TRBJ1-2, with D tentatively TRBD1 (5 bases). In germline, CDR1 is LNHDA, CDR2 SQIVND (reference sequence). The CDR3 totals 14 residues. V was cut by 5 bases and J by 5 bases, with 15 bases left in between. CDR3 protein: CASSSPGPVYGYTF. DNA for the CDR3: TGTGCCAGTAGTTCCCCGGGACCTGTATATGGCTACACCTTC.

The J gene is TRBJ1-2, the V gene TRBV2; 7 nucleotides agree with TRBD1. Germline values: CDR1 SNHLY, CDR2 FYNNEI. The J segment lost 4 bases and the V segment lost 4 bases, leaving 6 bases of the junction unmatched. The CDR3 has 14 residues. In DNA, the CDR3 is TGTGCCAGCAGTGTACGGGGACAGACCTATGGCTACACCTTC. It translates to CASSVRGQTYGYTF.

This clonotype has more than one count but fewer than ten. The chain couples TRBV7-9 to TRBJ2-1; 7 bases are a match to TRBD2. This CDR3 comprises 14 residues. Germline CDR1 and CDR2: SEHNR and FQNEAQ (reference sequence). V was clipped by 3 bases and J by 8 bases; unmatched bases: 7. CDR3 DNA: TGTGCCAGCAGCTTCCGTAGCGGGCCTTATGAGCAGTTCTTC. Protein sequence: CASSFRSGPYEQFF.

This clonotype was detected a few times. The gene calls are TRBV9 and TRBJ2-3; 9 bases fit TRBD2. CDR3 length: 14 residues. V was clipped by 2 bases and J by 6 bases; unmatched bases: 4. Germline CDR1 reads SGDLS; CDR2 reads YYNGEE. The CDR3: CASSVSGGGDTQYF. CDR3 in DNA: TGTGCCAGCAGCGTTAGCGGGGGTGGGGATACGCAGTATTTT.

The sample holds many counts of this clonotype. The rearrangement uses TRBV24-1 and TRBJ2-1; D perhaps matches TRBD2 (6 bases). Trimming pared 1 base from V and 0 bases from J, leaving 9 bases between. Germline-derived CDR1 and CDR2 are KGHDR and SFDVKD. The CDR3 sequence is 16 residues long. CDR3 amino acids: CATSDFGGSSYNEQFF. CDR3 DNA sequence: TGTGCCACCAGTGATTTTGGGGGGAGCTCCTACAATGAGCAGTTCTTC.

The rearrangement uses TRBV30 and TRBJ2-5; 9 bases match TRBD1. CDR1 is GTSNPN, CDR2 SVGIG, per germline (reference sequence). J was trimmed by 5 bases and V by 1 base; bases with no gene match: 8. The CDR3 spans 15 residues. This chain's CDR3 is CAWSGGQGWGETQYF. The CDR3 DNA sequence: TGTGCCTGGAGTGGGGGACAGGGTTGGGGGGAGACCCAGTACTTC. The variable domain in full, with the rest retrieved from reference TRBV30 and TRBJ2-5, is SQTIHQWPATLVQPVGSPLSLECTVEGTSNPNLYWYRQAAGRGLQLLFYSVGIGQISSEVPQNLSASRPQDRQFILSSKKLLLSDSGFYLCAWSGGQGWGETQYFGPGTRLLVL.

A few counts support this clonotype. The rearrangement joins TRBV6-5 to TRBJ2-3, with 7 bases fitting TRBD2. Germline CDR1 MNHEY, CDR2 SVGAGI. There are 16 residues in the CDR3. V was pared by 0 bases and J by 5 bases, with 8 bases of the junction left unmatched. CDR3 bases: TGTGCCAGCAGTTACTCGAAGACGGGAGGTGGAGATACGCAGTATTTT. This translates into CASSYSKTGGGDTQYF.

This chain connects TRBV12-3 or TRBV12-4 to TRBJ1-3; D possibly corresponds to TRBD1 (5 bases). V lost 5 bases, J lost 1 base, and 15 bases lay in between. The CDR3 is 16 amino acids. CDR3 sequence reads: CASSPWGTRSGNTIYF. The CDR3 nucleotides are TGTGCCAGCAGTCCCTGGGGGACGAGGTCTGGAAACACCATATATTTT.